Below, 30 T cell receptor beta chains from the same sample are listed, as sequenced in a study of T cell repertoires in cytomegalovirus infection. TCRdb fed the reads into MiXCR, producing one record per CDR3 protein. The sample yields around 320,000 distinct CDR3 sequences, over 7.5% seen once. The sequencing input was PBMCs. All receptors derive from a human donor in good health (CMV status not recorded). Some clones in this sample may be carry-over from other donors' samples.

The V call is TRBV6-6, the J call TRBJ1-2, with D unresolved. The CDR3 contains 12 residues. V shed 10 bases and J shed 8 bases, with 17 bases lying between them. Looked up from germline, CDR1 is MNHNY and CDR2 is SVGAGI (reference sequence). DNA for the CDR3: TGTGCCACGTACTGGGTCTTTAGAGGCTACACCTTC. Amino acids: CATYWVFRGYTF.

This clonotype was counted many times. The CDR3 sequence is CASSLSPTGRKETQYF. CDR3 in DNA: TGTGCCAGCAGTTTATCCCCGACTGGAAGAAAAGAGACCCAGTACTTC. V usage is TRBV28 and J usage is TRBJ2-5; D is unresolved. Germline assignment: CDR1 MDHEN and CDR2 SYDVKM. This CDR3 comprises 16 residues. V was pared by 1 base and J by 3 bases, with 15 bases between.

Many counts were recorded for this clonotype. The CDR3 DNA follows: TGTGCCAGCAGTCAGGGACGTGGCTACGAGCAGTACTTC. It yields the protein CASSQGRGYEQYF. This chain connects TRBV6-6 to TRBJ2-7; perhaps D is TRBD1 or TRBD2 (5 bases each). CDR3 length: 13 amino acids. Per the germline V gene, CDR1 is MNHNY and CDR2 is SVGAGI (reference sequence). The germline V and J ends were trimmed by 5 bases and 3 bases, with 11 bases remaining between them.

Here the CDR3 reads CASSRTWDRRWTYGYTF. In nucleotides, the CDR3 is TGTGCCAGCAGCAGAACCTGGGACAGAAGGTGGACCTATGGCTACACCTTC. This chain connects TRBV7-2 to TRBJ1-2, with 7 bases matching TRBD1. Germline trimming cut 5 bases from V and 4 bases from J; bases unmatched to any gene: 16. The CDR3 runs to 17 residues. Germline-derived CDR1 and CDR2 are SGHTA and FQGNSA.

The chain couples TRBV4-1 to TRBJ2-3, with a tentative D call TRBD1 (6 bases). CDR3 length: 17 amino acids. The germline CDR1 and CDR2 sequences are MGHRA and YSYEKL. V was clipped by 1 base and J by 11 bases, with 25 bases between them. CDR3 in amino acids: CASSQVLTVGGLGEQYF. CDR3 DNA: TGCGCCAGCAGCCAAGTTCTGACAGTTGGGGGCCTGGGGGAGCAGTATTTT.

A single count supports this clonotype. The CDR3 bases are TGTGCCAGCAGCTTAATGCCGACCTTAGCGGGAGAGACCCAGTACTTC. Protein product: CASSLMPTLAGETQYF. The rearrangement joins TRBV7-2 to TRBJ2-5; 7 nucleotides agree with TRBD2. The length of the CDR3 is 16 residues. The V gene end was trimmed by 2 bases and the J gene end by 4 bases; junction bases not matched to a gene: 10. The germline gives CDR1 SGHTA, CDR2 FQGNSA.

This clonotype was detected ten times or more. The chain has TRBV7-2 and TRBJ1-2; TRBD1 agrees at 8 bases. The CDR3 loop spans 15 amino acids. Losses at the gene ends were 2 bases for V and 6 bases for J; bases not matched to a gene: 8. Germline V lookup: CDR1 SGHTA, CDR2 FQGNSA. CDR3 nucleotide sequence: TGTGCCAGCAGCTTACAGGGGGCTGATTCGGATGGCTACACCTTC. This gives the protein CASSLQGADSDGYTF.

In its sample, this clonotype was seen many times. The chain carries TRBV28 and TRBJ1-1, with D possibly TRBD1 on 5 matching bases. Germline CDR1 MDHEN, CDR2 SYDVKM. Trimming stripped 2 bases from V and 1 base from J, with 11 bases between. There are 15 residues in the CDR3. The chain's CDR3 is CASSLPKGENTEAFF. DNA of the CDR3: TGTGCCAGCAGTTTACCGAAAGGGGAGAACACTGAAGCTTTCTTT.

This clonotype was detected ten times or more. The chain joins TRBV6-1 to TRBJ2-3; 10 bases align to TRBD2. J was trimmed by 2 bases and V by 6 bases; bases with no gene match: 2. The germline V gene has CDR1 MNHNS and CDR2 SASEGT. CDR3 length equals 14 residues. CDR3 nucleotide sequence: TGTGCCAGCAGGAGCGGGGGGGCCACAGATACGCAGTATTTT. Amino acids: CASRSGGATDTQYF.

This clonotype was detected only a few times. The chain links TRBV20-1 to TRBJ2-7; tentatively, D is TRBD2 (5 bases). The length of the CDR3 is 11 residues. V lost 5 bases to trimming and J lost 5 bases, with 10 bases between them. Germline loops: CDR1 DFQATT, CDR2 SNEGSKA (reference sequence). CDR3 coding DNA: TGCAGTGCTCGGGGTAGGAACGAGCAGTACTTC. Residues: CSARGRNEQYF.

There are many counts of this clonotype. In DNA, the CDR3 is TGTGCCAGCAGTCTAGAAGGACAGCTTTACACAGATACGCAGTATTTT. It encodes CASSLEGQLYTDTQYF. V usage is TRBV12-3 or TRBV12-4 and J usage is TRBJ2-3, with a possible D match to TRBD1 (6 bases). The CDR3 length is 16 residues. Deletions cut 5 bases from V and 2 bases from J, with 17 bases between.

The genes are TRBV12-3 or TRBV12-4 and TRBJ2-7; TRBD1 agrees at 8 bases. V shed 5 bases and J 5 bases; nucleotides not matched to a gene: 8. The CDR3 contains 14 residues. The CDR3 protein is CASSRTGFIDEQYF. Here the CDR3 DNA reads TGTGCCAGCAGTCGGACAGGGTTTATTGACGAGCAGTACTTC.

This clonotype was observed at least ten times. The chain links TRBV7-2 to TRBJ2-2; the match to TRBD1 covers 9 bases. The V gene end was trimmed by 10 bases and the J gene end by 2 bases; junction bases not matched to a gene: 5. CDR1 SGHTA and CDR2 FQGNSA come from the germline V gene. The CDR3 is 14 amino acids. The CDR3 protein is CATRDRANTGELFF. As DNA, the CDR3 is TGTGCCACCCGGGACAGGGCTAACACCGGGGAGCTGTTTTTT.

Worth noting for this clonotype: Being one base from a much bigger clone, this may be a read error. The CDR3 DNA follows: TGTGCCACCAAAGGGACTACAAACGCCGGGGAGCTGTTTTTT. This gives the protein CATKGTTNAGELFF. The genes are TRBV2 and TRBJ2-2; TRBD2 matches at 7 bases. J lost 6 bases, V lost 10 bases, and 11 bases had no gene match. The CDR3 has 14 residues. Germline assignment: CDR1 SNHLY and CDR2 FYNNEI.

This clonotype was seen at least ten times. This CDR3 reads CASSLQAMGETQYF. The CDR3 DNA is TGTGCCAGCAGCTTGCAGGCTATGGGGGAGACCCAGTACTTC. This rearrangement joins TRBV7-2 to TRBJ2-5, with D uncertain. Per germline, CDR1 SGHTA and CDR2 FQGNSA. The CDR3 has 14 residues. Trimming left V 3 bases short and J 5 bases short, with 13 bases between.

There are many counts of this clonotype. V and J are TRBV7-2 and TRBJ2-7; 9 bases match TRBD1. This CDR3 has 15 amino acids. Germline loops: CDR1 SGHTA, CDR2 FQGNSA. V lost 5 bases, J lost 4 bases, and 9 bases stayed unmatched. The CDR3 DNA sequence: TGTGCCAGCAGCGTATCCGGGACAGGGACGTACGAGCAGTACTTC. Amino acids: CASSVSGTGTYEQYF.

Many counts were recorded for this clonotype. The chain recombines TRBV6-5 with TRBJ1-6; D is possibly TRBD1 (5 bases). Deletions cut 2 bases from V and 12 bases from J, with 17 bases between. CDR1 is MNHEY and CDR2 is SVGAGI in the germline V gene. The length of the CDR3 is 15 residues. This CDR3 is CASSYRAGASEPLHF. CDR3 sequence (DNA): TGTGCCAGCAGTTACCGAGCTGGGGCCTCGGAACCCCTCCACTTT.

This clonotype was seen at least ten times. This chain connects TRBV11-2 to TRBJ2-1, with D hard to call. CDR3 length: 15 amino acids. Germline loops: CDR1 SGHAT, CDR2 FQNNGV. V gave up 4 bases and J gave up 7 bases, with 17 bases separating them. CDR3 loop: CASSSARASRNEQFF. CDR3 coding DNA: TGTGCCAGCAGCTCCGCGAGAGCGTCGAGGAATGAGCAGTTCTTC. Supplemented by reference TRBV11-2 and TRBJ2-1, the full variable domain reads EAGVAQSPRYKIIEKRQSVAFWCNPISGHATLYWYQQILGQGPKLLIQFQNNGVVDDSQLPKDRFSAERLKGVDSTLKIQPAKLEDSAVYLCASSSARASRNEQFFGPGTRLTVL.

The chain carries TRBV20-1 and TRBJ1-1; D unclear. The germline V and J ends were trimmed by 5 bases and 1 base, with 11 bases remaining between them. The CDR3 is made up of 13 amino acids. Germline assignment: CDR1 DFQATT and CDR2 SNEGSKA (reference sequence). The CDR3, as DNA: TGCAGTGCTGGAGGATTTCGGAACACTGAAGCTTTCTTT. Translation gives CSAGGFRNTEAFF.

This clonotype was picked up many times. CDR3 bases: TGTGCCAGCGGCTCTAGCGGGGCTAGCACAGATACGCAGTATTTT. Protein product: CASGSSGASTDTQYF. The chain is built from TRBV7-9 and TRBJ2-3; 9 bases map to TRBD2. Germline assignment: CDR1 SEHNR and CDR2 FQNEAQ (reference sequence). After removal of 8 bases from V and 0 bases from J, the junction contained 6 bases not matched to a gene. The CDR3 has 15 amino acids.

Turning to this clonotype: One junction end disagrees with the germline gene, perhaps due to a read error. This rearrangement joins TRBV7-3 to TRBJ1-1; D is possibly TRBD1 (6 bases). This CDR3 is 15 amino acids long. The germline V gene encodes CDR1 SGHTA and CDR2 FQGTGA. DNA of the CDR3: TGTGCCAGCAGTTTAACGTCAGGGGCTGGGACTGAAGCTTTCTTT. This translates into CASSLTSGAGTEAFF.

On this clonotype itself: A junction boundary mismatches the germline segment, possibly from a read error. This chain links TRBV7-2 with TRBJ1-6, with D hard to call. This CDR3 is 14 amino acids long. The germline gives CDR1 SGHTA, CDR2 FQGNSA. DNA of the CDR3: TGTGCCTGCAGCTTACTGGCAGGCAATTCACCCCTCCACTTT. Translated, it gives CACSLLAGNSPLHF.

This chain connects TRBV14 to TRBJ2-2; D is unclear. The germline CDR1 and CDR2 sequences are SGHDN and FVKESK. This CDR3 is built from 14 residues. V lost 0 bases and J lost 4, with 6 bases in between. In DNA form, the CDR3 reads TGTGCCAGCAGCCAAGATGTGGGCACCGGGGAGCTGTTTTTT. Its protein is CASSQDVGTGELFF.

In this sample, this clonotype turned up a few times. The J gene is TRBJ2-1, the V gene TRBV19, with TRBD2 as a possible D gene (6 bases). The CDR3 runs 12 residues. V shed 2 bases and J shed 9 bases, with 8 bases lying between them. Germline assignment: CDR1 LNHDA and CDR2 SQIVND (reference sequence). CDR3 region: CASSIRRGEQFF. CDR3 nucleotides: TGTGCCAGTAGTATAAGGCGGGGTGAGCAGTTCTTC.

In this sample, this clonotype turned up many times. This chain uses TRBV7-2 with TRBJ2-7, with 7 bases that match TRBD2. CDR1 and CDR2 from the germline V gene are SGHTA and FQGNSA. The J segment lost 0 bases and the V segment lost 6 bases, leaving 14 bases of the junction unmatched. The CDR3 covers 17 residues. The CDR3 DNA follows: TGTGCCAGCAGGCTAAGAGCGGGACCAGGAAACTCCTACGAGCAGTACTTC. As protein: CASRLRAGPGNSYEQYF.

This clonotype was found a few times. The chain uses TRBV7-9 and TRBJ2-7; unclear D gene. The CDR3 has 13 amino acids. Germline V gene lookup returns CDR1 SEHNR and CDR2 FQNEAQ (reference sequence). V was trimmed by 4 bases and J by 7 bases, leaving 14 bases between them. The CDR3 region is CASSSPVPREQYF. CDR3 nucleotide sequence: TGTGCCAGCAGCTCCCCGGTACCTCGGGAGCAGTACTTC.

This clonotype has a count of ten or more. This chain connects TRBV19 to TRBJ1-1, with 8 positions matching TRBD1. The CDR3 loop spans 15 amino acids. With V trimmed by 3 bases and J by 1 base, 4 bases remained unmatched. Germline V lookup: CDR1 LNHDA, CDR2 SQIVND (reference sequence). DNA for the CDR3: TGTGCCAGTAGTATTCGGACAGGGCCGAACACTGAAGCTTTCTTT. As protein: CASSIRTGPNTEAFF.

This clonotype appeared many times. V gene TRBV7-9 combines with J gene TRBJ1-2; 9 bases are shared with TRBD1. Per germline, CDR1 SEHNR and CDR2 FQNEAQ (reference sequence). The CDR3 runs 14 residues. Unmatched junction bases numbered 3, after V lost 3 bases and J lost 4 bases. CDR3 DNA sequence: TGTGCCAGCAGCTTCCCGACAGGGGGCTATGGCTACACCTTC. Translating it yields CASSFPTGGYGYTF. The full variable domain, its missing parts supplied by reference TRBV7-9 and TRBJ1-2, is DTGVSQNPRHKITKRGQNVTFRCDPISEHNRLYWYRQTLGQGPEFLTYFQNEAQLEKSRLLSDRFSAERPKGSFSTLEIQRTEQGDSAMYLCASSFPTGGYGYTFGSGTRLTVV.

V usage is TRBV20-1 and J usage is TRBJ2-1; 7 positions match TRBD2. CDR1 and CDR2 (germline): DFQATT, SNEGSKA (reference sequence). The V segment lost 5 bases and the J segment 4 bases; nucleotides outside the gene matches: 8. The CDR3 has 14 residues. CDR3 coding DNA: TGCAGTGCTTCCCGTGGCGGGAGTTACAATGAGCAGTTCTTC. Residues: CSASRGGSYNEQFF.

This clonotype was found a few times. The V gene is TRBV28, the J gene TRBJ2-7; no definite D call. This CDR3 has 11 residues. Deletions cut 8 bases from V and 5 bases from J, with 10 bases between. Germline V gene sequence: CDR1 MDHEN, CDR2 SYDVKM. The CDR3 sequence is CASAESHEQYF. Written as DNA, the CDR3 is TGTGCCAGCGCCGAATCGCACGAGCAGTACTTC.